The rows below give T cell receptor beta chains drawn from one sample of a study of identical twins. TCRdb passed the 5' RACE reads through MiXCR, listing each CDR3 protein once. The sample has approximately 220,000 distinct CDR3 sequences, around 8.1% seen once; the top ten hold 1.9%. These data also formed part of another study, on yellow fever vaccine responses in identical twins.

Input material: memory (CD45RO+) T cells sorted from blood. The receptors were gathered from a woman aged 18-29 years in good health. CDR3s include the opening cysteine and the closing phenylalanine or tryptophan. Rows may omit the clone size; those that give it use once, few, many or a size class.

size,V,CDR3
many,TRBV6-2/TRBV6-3,CASTSGTENTGELFF
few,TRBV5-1,CASSLGWRDSSYEQYF
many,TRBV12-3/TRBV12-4,CASSFGRTNTGELFF
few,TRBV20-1,CSARVLTGVGGYTF
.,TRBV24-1,CATSDFATGGGPGTGYETQYF
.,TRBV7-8,CASSQGVAAVYEQYF
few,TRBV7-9,CASSAYLGEGNQPQHF
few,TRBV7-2,CASSPPGLQTNEQFF
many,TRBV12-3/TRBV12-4,CASRFVGAALRNEQFF
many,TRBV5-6,CASSQTGGYEQYF
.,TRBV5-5,CASSPRLAEDTQYF
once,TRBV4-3,CASSQEWATSGRHNEQFF
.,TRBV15,CATRGQGSNQPQHF
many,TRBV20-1,CSATGQGYYGYTF
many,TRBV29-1,CSVLWRGSSYEQYF
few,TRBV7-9,CASSLEIGYNEQFF
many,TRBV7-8,CASSLGSSGYSNEQFF
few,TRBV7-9,CASNLDRGGETQYF
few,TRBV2,CASSARLDVETQYF
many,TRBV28,CASSFRQSTYEQYF
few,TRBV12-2,CASRLEWGLNEQYF
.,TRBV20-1,CSARNFQGNKPYEQYF
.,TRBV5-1,CASSPQGDQQTQYF
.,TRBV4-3,CASSQVSGTGTGELFF
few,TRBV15,CATSDGARRAETQYF
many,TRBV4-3,CASSPGLAEYNEQFF
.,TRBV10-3,CAILWEREEGGELFF
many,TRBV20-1,CSARPHGGVKDTQYF
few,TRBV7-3,CASSISGGANTGELFF
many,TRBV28,CAGGRGTSGKVNEQFF
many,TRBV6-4,CASSDRGDSYNEQFF
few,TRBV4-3,CASSQGKSGANEQFF
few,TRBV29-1,CSARGRLAEETQYF
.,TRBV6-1,CASSRDSLRETQYF
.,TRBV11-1,CASSGPRTSGGTYNEQFF
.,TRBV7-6,CASSQLPDRAREQYF
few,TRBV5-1,CASSPDRRLSMNYEQYF
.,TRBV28,CASSLIGQGSPGELFF
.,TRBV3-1,CASSQVFAGLSGEQYF
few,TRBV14,CASSRRPTGRLNTEAFF
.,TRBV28,CASTNDYGYTF
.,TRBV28,CASSSTGTGVNSPLHF
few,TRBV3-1,CASSQGQGWGTFF
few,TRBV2,CASRETGPVYEQYF
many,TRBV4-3,CASSQEDRGLYEQYF
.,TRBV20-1,CSAIKVRDRDTQYF
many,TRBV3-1,CASSQVMDTQYF
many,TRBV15,CATSIAGFGEKLFF
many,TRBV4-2,CASSQSGQGDYNEQFF
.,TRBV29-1,CSVLQGPHEQYF
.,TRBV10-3,CAISEYRGETQYF
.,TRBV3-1,CASCQVVTSGGDNYEQYF
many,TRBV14,CASSISTGGPSSGANVLTF
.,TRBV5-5,CASSLDETGGRETQYF
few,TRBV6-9,CASPTGQDYEQYF
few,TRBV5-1,CASSTGTGGYEQYF